These 20 T cell receptor beta chains were sequenced from one sample in a study of T cell responses to AZD1222 COVID-19 vaccine. Generated by immunoSEQ multiplex PCR, the TCRdb table keeps only in-frame clones and is missing some. Of fewer than 140,000 clones in the sample, 80% to 95% were seen once. The input for sequencing was peripheral blood, taken 28 days after the second AZD1222 dose. These receptors were obtained from an adult who received the AZD1222 COVID-19 vaccine.

This clone has more than one count but fewer than ten. The chain links TRBV5-1 to TRBJ1-1; 7 positions agree with TRBD1. This CDR3 is built from 13 residues. Germline trimming cut 1 base from V and 3 bases from J; bases unmatched to any gene: 0. CDR1 is SGHRS, CDR2 YFSETQ, per germline. The CDR3 sequence: CASSLQGDTEAFF. The CDR3 DNA sequence: TGCGCCAGCAGCTTGCAGGGGGACACTGAAGCTTTCTTT.

This clone was detected only once. The chain carries TRBV2 and TRBJ1-4, with 7 positions matching TRBD1. This CDR3 contains 15 residues. The V gene's germline CDR1 is SNHLY and CDR2 FYNNEI. With V trimmed by 1 base and J by 8 bases, 7 bases remained unmatched. The CDR3 sequence is CASSEGYRGGEKLFF. CDR3 in DNA: TGTGCCAGCAGTGAAGGGTACAGGGGAGGGGAAAAACTGTTTTTT.

This chain links TRBV4-2 with TRBJ2-7; 12 nucleotides align to TRBD2. Per the germline V gene, CDR1 is LGHNA and CDR2 is YNFKEQ. This CDR3 contains 20 residues. Losses at the gene ends were 0 bases for V and 4 bases for J; bases not matched to a gene: 16. Here the CDR3 reads CASSQDHLAGGRSISYEQYF. In DNA, the CDR3 is TGTGCCAGCAGCCAAGATCATCTAGCGGGGGGGCGGTCAATTAGTTACGAGCAGTACTTC.

The gene calls are TRBV5-8 and TRBJ1-2; TRBD1 agrees at 7 bases. CDR1 is SGHTS and CDR2 is YDEGEE in the germline V gene. Trimming removed 5 bases from V and 1 base from J; junction bases left unmatched: 8. The CDR3 covers 15 residues. The CDR3 sequence is CASRPTGTDNYGYTF. DNA of the CDR3: TGTGCCAGCAGACCGACAGGGACCGATAACTATGGCTACACCTTC.

This clone showed up just a few times. The chain is built from TRBV5-4 and TRBJ2-3; TRBD2 might be the D (5 bases). V was trimmed by 2 bases and J by 4 bases, leaving 8 bases between them. CDR3 size: 13 residues. CDR1 and CDR2 from the germline V gene are SGHNT and YYREEE (reference sequence). The CDR3 reads CASSFGGADTQYF. The CDR3 coding sequence is TGTGCCAGCAGCTTCGGAGGTGCAGATACGCAGTATTTT. The variable domain in full, with the rest retrieved from reference TRBV5-4 and TRBJ2-3, is ETGVTQSPTHLIKTRGQQVTLRCSSQSGHNTVSWYQQALGQGPQFIFQYYREEENGRGNFPPRFSGLQFPNYSSELNVNALELDDSALYLCASSFGGADTQYFGPGTRLTVL.

Worth noting for this clone: A read error may produce the germline difference seen at one junction end. This chain joins TRBV23-1 and TRBJ1-2; no clear D. TRBV23-1 belongs to the ORF category, with a function that is uncertain. There are 12 residues in the CDR3. Here the CDR3 reads CASSQLDSTSGF. The CDR3 DNA is TGCGCCAGCAGTCAATTAGACTCTACCTCCGGGTTC.

The rearrangement links TRBV7-9 to TRBJ1-3; 7 nucleotides match TRBD1. With V trimmed by 6 bases and J by 2 bases, 7 bases remained unmatched. This CDR3 contains 15 residues. The germline V gene encodes CDR1 SEHNR and CDR2 FQNEAQ (reference sequence). In DNA, the CDR3 is TGTGCCAGCAGGCTTATTACAGGGGCTGGAAACACCATATATTTT. This gives the protein CASRLITGAGNTIYF. Filled out from reference TRBV7-9 and TRBJ1-3, the complete variable domain reads DTGVSQNPRHKITKRGQNVTFRCDPISEHNRLYWYRQTLGQGPEFLTYFQNEAQLEKSRLLSDRFSAERPKGSFSTLEIQRTEQGDSAMYLCASRLITGAGNTIYFGEGSWLTVV.

This rearrangement joins TRBV7-2 to TRBJ2-7; D gene uncertain. The CDR3 consists of 14 residues. The germline gives CDR1 SGHTA, CDR2 FQGNSA. V lost 5 bases to trimming and J lost 2 bases, with 13 bases between them. The CDR3 here is CASSRLGPTYEQYF. The CDR3 DNA reads TGTGCCAGCAGCAGACTCGGCCCCACCTACGAGCAGTACTTC. Based on the CDR3 plus reference TRBV7-2 and TRBJ2-7, the full variable domain is GAGVSQSPSNKVTEKGKDVELRCDPISGHTALYWYRQSLGQGLEFLIYFQGNSAPDKSGLPSDRFSAERTGGSVSTLTIQRTQQEDSAVYLCASSRLGPTYEQYFGPGTRLTVT.

The V gene is TRBV29-1, the J gene TRBJ2-7, with D unclear. V lost 4 bases and J lost 2, with 15 bases in between. The length of the CDR3 is 14 residues. The germline CDR1 and CDR2 sequences are SQVTM and ANQGSEA. The chain's CDR3 is CSVVMGVSTYEQYF. The CDR3, as DNA: TGCAGCGTTGTGATGGGCGTGTCAACCTACGAGCAGTACTTC.

The chain couples TRBV27 to TRBJ2-2; D call uncertain. The germline V gene encodes CDR1 MNHEY and CDR2 SMNVEV (reference sequence). V was pared by 3 bases and J by 4 bases, with 6 bases between. The CDR3 has 13 residues. The DNA of the CDR3 is TGTGCCAGCAGTTTTATAGGCACCGGGGAGCTGTTTTTT. Amino acids: CASSFIGTGELFF.

V is TRBV27 and J is TRBJ2-2; D remains ambiguous. Trimming removed 3 bases from V and 6 bases from J, with 8 bases in between. In germline, CDR1 is MNHEY, CDR2 SMNVEV (reference sequence). The CDR3 totals 13 residues. This CDR3 is CASSFVSPGELFF. CDR3 nucleotides: TGTGCCAGCAGTTTTGTCTCACCCGGGGAGCTGTTTTTT.

The genes are TRBV30 and TRBJ1-6, with 7 bases identical to TRBD1. Trimming took 0 bases from V and 1 from J; bases not matched to a gene: 9. Germline lookup yields CDR1 GTSNPN and CDR2 SVGIG (reference sequence). The CDR3 extends over 18 amino acids. The CDR3 protein is CAWSVRIRDSSYNSPLHF. DNA for the CDR3: TGTGCCTGGAGTGTACGAATTCGGGACAGTTCCTATAATTCACCCCTCCACTTT.

The V gene is TRBV19, the J gene TRBJ2-3; 7 bases agree with TRBD1. With V trimmed by 1 base and J by 3 bases, 10 bases remained unmatched. CDR3 length: 17 residues. Per the germline V gene, CDR1 is LNHDA and CDR2 is SQIVND (reference sequence). For the CDR3, the DNA is TGTGCCAGTAGTATAGGTCGACAGGGCCCAGGGACAGATACGCAGTATTTT. This gives the protein CASSIGRQGPGTDTQYF.

This sequence joins TRBV18 and TRBJ1-4, with 9 positions matching TRBD1. The CDR3 totals 15 residues. Germline values: CDR1 KGHSH, CDR2 LQKENI. Trimming removed 3 bases from V and 5 bases from J; junction bases left unmatched: 4. The CDR3, as DNA: TGTGCCAGCTCACCCTCCGGGACAGGGAATGAAAAACTGTTTTTT. Its translation is CASSPSGTGNEKLFF.

The chain combines TRBV5-1 with TRBJ1-1, with unresolved D. CDR3 length equals 13 residues. V gave up 1 base and J gave up 1 base, with 5 bases separating them. Germline loops: CDR1 SGHRS, CDR2 YFSETQ. The CDR3 coding sequence is TGCGCCAGCAGCTTGAACCAGAACACTGAAGCTTTCTTT. As protein: CASSLNQNTEAFF.

V gene TRBV5-4 combines with J gene TRBJ1-2; D call uncertain. The CDR3 runs to 15 residues. The V end lost 0 bases, the J end lost 4 bases, and 13 bases lay between the germline ends. The germline V gene encodes CDR1 SGHNT and CDR2 YYREEE (reference sequence). The CDR3 region is CASSLAGDIGYGYTF. The CDR3 nucleotides are TGTGCCAGCAGCTTGGCCGGGGATATTGGCTATGGCTACACCTTC.

The chain combines TRBV29-1 with TRBJ2-2, with D possibly being TRBD2 (5 bases). V was pared by 2 bases and J by 5 bases, with 9 bases between. This CDR3 region has 13 residues. Germline-derived CDR1 and CDR2 are SQVTM and ANQGSEA. The CDR3 protein is CSVELAGTGELFF. The DNA of the CDR3 is TGCAGCGTTGAACTAGCCGGGACCGGGGAGCTGTTTTTT.

The gene calls are TRBV2 and TRBJ2-2; the match to TRBD1 covers 7 bases. The germline CDR1 and CDR2 sequences are SNHLY and FYNNEI. Trimming removed 6 bases from V and 2 bases from J; junction bases left unmatched: 6. There are 15 residues in the CDR3. The CDR3: CASRRQGPNTGELFF. The CDR3 nucleotides are TGTGCCAGCAGAAGACAGGGACCCAACACCGGGGAGCTGTTTTTT.

V and J are TRBV28 and TRBJ2-1; D remains unclear. CDR1 and CDR2 from the germline V gene are MDHEN and SYDVKM. The ends were cut back, 5 bases at V and 4 bases at J, with 3 bases in the middle. The length of the CDR3 is 11 residues. The CDR3 region is CASSLYNEQFF. In DNA, the CDR3 is TGTGCCAGCAGTCTTTACAATGAGCAGTTCTTC.

Regarding this clone: Relative to the germline gene, one junction end is altered; a read error may explain this. V and J are TRBV7-7 and TRBJ2-2; the D gene could be TRBD1 or TRBD2 (5 bases each). This CDR3 contains 13 residues. In germline, CDR1 is SSHAT, CDR2 FNYEAQ (reference sequence). CDR3 bases: TGTGCTAGCAGCTTAGACCGGGGCAGGGAGCTGTTTTTT. The encoded protein is CASSLDRGRELFF.